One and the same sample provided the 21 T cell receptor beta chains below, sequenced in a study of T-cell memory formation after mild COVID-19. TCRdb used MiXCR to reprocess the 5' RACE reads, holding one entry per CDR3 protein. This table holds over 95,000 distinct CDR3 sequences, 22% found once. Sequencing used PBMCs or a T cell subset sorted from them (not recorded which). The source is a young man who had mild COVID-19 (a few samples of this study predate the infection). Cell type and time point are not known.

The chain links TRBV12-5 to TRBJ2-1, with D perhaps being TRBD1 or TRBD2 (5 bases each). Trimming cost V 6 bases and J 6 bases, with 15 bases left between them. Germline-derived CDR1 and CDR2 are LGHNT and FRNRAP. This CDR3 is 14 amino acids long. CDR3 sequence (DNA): TGTGCTAGTGGGCCGGGGCAGGGTATCAATGAGCAGTTCTTC. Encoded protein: CASGPGQGINEQFF.

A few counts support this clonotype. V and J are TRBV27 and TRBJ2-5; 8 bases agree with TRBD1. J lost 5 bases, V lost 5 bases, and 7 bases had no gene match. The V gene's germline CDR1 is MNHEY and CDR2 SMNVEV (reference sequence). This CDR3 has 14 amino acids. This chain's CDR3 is CASSILDRAETQYF. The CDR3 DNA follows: TGTGCCAGCAGTATCCTGGACAGGGCCGAGACCCAGTACTTC.

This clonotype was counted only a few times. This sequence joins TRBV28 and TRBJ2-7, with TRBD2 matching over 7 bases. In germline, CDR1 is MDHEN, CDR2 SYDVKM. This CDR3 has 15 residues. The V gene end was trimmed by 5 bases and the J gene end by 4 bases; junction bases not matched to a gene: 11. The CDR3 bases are TGTGCCAGCAGTGCGTCCGGACTAGTCAATTACGAGCAGTACGTC. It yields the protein CASSASGLVNYEQYV.

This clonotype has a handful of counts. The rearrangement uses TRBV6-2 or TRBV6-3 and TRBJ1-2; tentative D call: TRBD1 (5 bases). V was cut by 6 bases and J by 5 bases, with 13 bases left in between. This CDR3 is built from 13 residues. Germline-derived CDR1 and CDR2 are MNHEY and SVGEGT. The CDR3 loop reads CASSPGDLYGYTF. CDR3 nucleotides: TGTGCCAGCAGCCCTGGGGACCTTTATGGCTACACCTTC.

CDR3 protein: CASSHGTDYGYTF. Written as DNA, the CDR3 is TGTGCCAGCAGCCATGGAACAGATTATGGCTACACCTTC. This sequence joins TRBV3-1 and TRBJ1-2; D is unresolved. The CDR3 sequence is 13 residues long. Germline lookup yields CDR1 LGHDT and CDR2 YNNKEL (reference sequence). V was shortened by 3 bases and J by 5 bases, with 10 bases between the two germline ends.

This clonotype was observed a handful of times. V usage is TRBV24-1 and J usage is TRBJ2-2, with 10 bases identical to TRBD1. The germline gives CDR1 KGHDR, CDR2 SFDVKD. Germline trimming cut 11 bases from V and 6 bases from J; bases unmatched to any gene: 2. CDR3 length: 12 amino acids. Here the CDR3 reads CAIGQGAGELFF. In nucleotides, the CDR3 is TGTGCCATCGGACAGGGGGCCGGGGAGCTGTTTTTT.

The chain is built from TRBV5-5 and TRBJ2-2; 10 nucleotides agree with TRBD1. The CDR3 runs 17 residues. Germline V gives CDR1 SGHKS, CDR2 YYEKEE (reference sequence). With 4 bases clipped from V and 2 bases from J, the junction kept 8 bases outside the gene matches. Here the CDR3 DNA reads TGTGCCAGCAGCCAAGACAGGGGGCGTCGTAACACCGGGGAGCTGTTTTTT. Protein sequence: CASSQDRGRRNTGELFF.

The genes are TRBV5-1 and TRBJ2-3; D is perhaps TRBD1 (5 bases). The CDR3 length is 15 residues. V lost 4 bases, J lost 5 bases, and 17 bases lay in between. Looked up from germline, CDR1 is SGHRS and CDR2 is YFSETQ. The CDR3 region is CASSIVQGTLDTQYF. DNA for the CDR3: TGCGCCAGCAGCATAGTCCAGGGAACCCTAGATACGCAGTATTTT. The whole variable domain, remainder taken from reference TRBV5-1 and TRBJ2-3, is KAGVTQTPRYLIKTRGQQVTLSCSPISGHRSVSWYQQTPGQGLQFLFEYFSETQRNKGNFPGRFSGRQFSNSRSEMNVSTLELGDSALYLCASSIVQGTLDTQYFGPGTRLTVL.

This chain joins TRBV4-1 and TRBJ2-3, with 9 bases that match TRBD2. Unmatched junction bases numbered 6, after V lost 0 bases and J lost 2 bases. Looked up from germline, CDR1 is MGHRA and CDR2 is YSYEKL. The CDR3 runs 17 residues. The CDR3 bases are TGCGCCAGCAGCCAAGACGGCCTAGCGGGGTTCACAGATACGCAGTATTTT. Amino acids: CASSQDGLAGFTDTQYF.

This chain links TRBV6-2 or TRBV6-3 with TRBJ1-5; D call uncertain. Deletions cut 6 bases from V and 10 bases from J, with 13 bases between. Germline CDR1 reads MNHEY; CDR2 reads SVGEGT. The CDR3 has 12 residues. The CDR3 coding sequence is TGTGCCAGCAGCCTACCGGTCTCTCCCCAGCATTTT. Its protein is CASSLPVSPQHF.

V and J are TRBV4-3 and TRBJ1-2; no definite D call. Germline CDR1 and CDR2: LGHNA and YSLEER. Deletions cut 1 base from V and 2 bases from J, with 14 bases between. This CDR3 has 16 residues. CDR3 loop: CASSQGRTVTNYGYTF. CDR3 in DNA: TGCGCCAGCAGCCAAGGCAGGACGGTAACCAACTATGGCTACACCTTC.

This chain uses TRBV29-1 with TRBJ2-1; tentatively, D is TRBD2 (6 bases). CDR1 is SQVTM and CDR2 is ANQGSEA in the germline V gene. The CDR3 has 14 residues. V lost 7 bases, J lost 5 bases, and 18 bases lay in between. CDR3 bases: TGCAGCGCCCAAGGGACTGCTGAGGACAATGAGCAGTTCTTC. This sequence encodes CSAQGTAEDNEQFF.

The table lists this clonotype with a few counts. This chain's CDR3 is CSASDDYTF. DNA for the CDR3: TGCAGTGCTAGTGATGACTACACCTTC. The V and J genes are TRBV20-1 and TRBJ1-2; D gene ambiguous. V lost 3 bases to trimming and J lost 10 bases, with 6 bases between them. The CDR3 runs 9 residues. Germline loops: CDR1 DFQATT, CDR2 SNEGSKA (reference sequence).

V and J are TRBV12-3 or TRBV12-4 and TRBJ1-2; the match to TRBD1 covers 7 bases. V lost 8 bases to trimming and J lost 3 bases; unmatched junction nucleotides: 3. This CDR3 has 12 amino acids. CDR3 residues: CASWDSHYGYTF. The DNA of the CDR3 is TGTGCCAGCTGGGACAGCCACTATGGCTACACCTTC.

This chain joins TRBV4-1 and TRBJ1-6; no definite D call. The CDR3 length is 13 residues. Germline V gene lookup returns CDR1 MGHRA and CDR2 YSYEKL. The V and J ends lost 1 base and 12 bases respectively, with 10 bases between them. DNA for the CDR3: TGCGCCAGCAGCCAAGGAGGTGGGGAACCCCTCCACTTT. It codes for CASSQGGGEPLHF.

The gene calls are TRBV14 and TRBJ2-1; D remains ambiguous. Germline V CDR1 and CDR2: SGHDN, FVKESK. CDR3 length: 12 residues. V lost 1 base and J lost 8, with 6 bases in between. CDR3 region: CASSQVLDEQFF. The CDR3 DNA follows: TGTGCCAGCAGCCAAGTTCTGGATGAGCAGTTCTTC.

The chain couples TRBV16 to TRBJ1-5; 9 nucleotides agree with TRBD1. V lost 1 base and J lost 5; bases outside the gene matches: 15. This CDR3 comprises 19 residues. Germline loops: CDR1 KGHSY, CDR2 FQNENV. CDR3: CASSQYEGQGLKLDQPQHF. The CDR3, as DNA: TGTGCCAGCAGCCAATATGAGGGACAGGGATTAAAGCTCGATCAGCCCCAGCATTTT.

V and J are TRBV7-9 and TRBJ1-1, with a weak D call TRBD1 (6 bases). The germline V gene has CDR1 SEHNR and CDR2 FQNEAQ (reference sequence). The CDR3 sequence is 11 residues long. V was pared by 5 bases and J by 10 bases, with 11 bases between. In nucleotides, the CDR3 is TGTGCCAGCAGCAGGGGGGCGGTAGCTTTCTTT. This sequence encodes CASSRGAVAFF.

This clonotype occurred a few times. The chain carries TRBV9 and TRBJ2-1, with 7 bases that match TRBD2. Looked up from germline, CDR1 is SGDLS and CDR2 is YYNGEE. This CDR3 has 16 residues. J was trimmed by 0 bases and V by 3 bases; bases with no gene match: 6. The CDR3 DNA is TGTGCCAGCAGCGCGGGACTAACAGGCTCCTACAATGAGCAGTTCTTC. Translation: CASSAGLTGSYNEQFF.

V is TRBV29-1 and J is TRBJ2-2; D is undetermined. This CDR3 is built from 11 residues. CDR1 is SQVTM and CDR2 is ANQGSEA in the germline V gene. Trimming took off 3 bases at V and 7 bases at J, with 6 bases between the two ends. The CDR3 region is CSVEVIGELFF. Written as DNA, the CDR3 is TGCAGCGTTGAGGTGATCGGGGAGCTGTTTTTT.

DNA for the CDR3: TGTGCCAGACGGAAGACAGGCCCTTTACCCCTCCACTTT. Translating gives CARRKTGPLPLHF. The V call is TRBV6-6, the J call TRBJ1-6; perhaps TRBD1 as D (6 bases). Trimming took 9 bases from V and 12 from J, leaving 18 bases between them. The germline V gene encodes CDR1 MNHNY and CDR2 SVGAGI (reference sequence). The length of the CDR3 is 13 residues.